This passage covers 2 T cell receptor beta chains from one sample sequenced in a study of tissue T cells after allogeneic stem cell transplantation. Profiled with immunoSEQ multiplex PCR; TCRdb holds only in-frame clones, not every one. This sample yields roughly 51,000 clones, of which 65% to 85% are seen a single time; around 0.6% belongs to the top ten. Specimen: sorted cells pooled from one or two spleens. Receptor source: a pool of C57BL/6 mice in good health.

For this clone: Genes and germline come from the mouse. The CDR3 end lies 1 residue beyond the end of the read and is filled in from the germline J gene. The chain uses TRBV13-2 and TRBJ2-2, with D maybe TRBD1 (6 bases). The V gene lost 2 bases and the J gene lost 2 bases, with 10 bases spanning the gap. This CDR3 is built from 15 residues. Germline V gene lookup returns CDR1 NNHNN and CDR2 SYGAGS (reference sequence). Incomplete CDR3 DNA: TGTGCCAGCGGTGAGGTTGACAGGAACACCGGGCAGCTCTAC. Protein product: CASGEVDRNTGQLY. The CDR3, in full, reads CASGEVDRNTGQLYF.

As concerns this clone: Gene names and germline match the mouse. Read coverage stops 1 residue before the CDR3 terminus; the germline J gene supplies the remainder. This chain connects TRBV3 to TRBJ1-1; 7 bases map to TRBD1. The CDR3 sequence is 14 residues long. Germline lookup yields CDR1 SNHLY and CDR2 FYNGKV (reference sequence). V lost 4 bases and J lost 7; bases outside the gene matches: 9. CDR3: CASSYSSGQKEVFF. The part of the CDR3 DNA that was read is TGTGCCAGCAGCTATAGCTCGGGACAGAAAGAAGTCTTC.